The 6 T cell receptor beta chains below come from one sample, sequenced in a study of blood T cell repertoires in COVID-19. TCRdb keeps only in-frame clones here, not all; method: immunoSEQ multiplex PCR. The sample shows 450,000 or so clones, about 87% of them seen only once. Sequenced sample: peripheral blood. The receptors here all came from a young man with COVID-19, enrolled during active disease.

The V call is TRBV27, the J call TRBJ2-7, with 7 positions matching TRBD1. Trimming cost V 0 bases and J 0 bases; bases outside gene matches: 2. CDR1 and CDR2 from the germline V gene are MNHEY and SMNVEV (reference sequence). CDR3 length: 15 amino acids. The CDR3 spells CASSLSGDSSYEQYF. Here the CDR3 DNA reads TGTGCCAGCAGTTTATCCGGGGACAGCTCCTACGAGCAGTACTTC.

The chain uses TRBV25-1 and TRBJ2-5, with 11 bases matching TRBD1. The CDR3 contains 15 residues. V was clipped by 4 bases and J by 6 bases; unmatched bases: 7. CDR1 is MGHDK and CDR2 is SYGVNS in the germline V gene. As DNA, the CDR3 is TGTGCCAGCAGTGCCGGGACAGGGGGTATGAAGACCCAGTACTTC. Protein product: CASSAGTGGMKTQYF.

The chain carries TRBV14 and TRBJ2-3; TRBD2 is a possible D gene (6 bases). The length of the CDR3 is 14 residues. V was pared by 4 bases and J by 4 bases, with 12 bases between. Germline CDR1 is SGHDN and CDR2 is FVKESK. The DNA for the CDR3 is TGTGCCAGCAGCCGACGGGAGTGGGCAGATACGCAGTATTTT. It codes for CASSRREWADTQYF.

The genes are TRBV5-1 and TRBJ2-3, with D perhaps matching TRBD2 (7 bases). CDR1 SGHRS and CDR2 YFSETQ come from the germline V gene. This CDR3 is built from 16 residues. Trimming took off 2 bases at V and 0 bases at J, with 13 bases between the two ends. CDR3 residues: CASSFDGGPSTDTQYF. CDR3 sequence (DNA): TGCGCCAGCAGCTTTGACGGGGGGCCTAGCACAGATACGCAGTATTTT.

There are a few counts of this clone. CDR3 region: CASSEGLRVSYEQYF. The CDR3 DNA is TGTGCCAGCAGTGAAGGGTTACGGGTCAGCTACGAGCAGTACTTC. The chain combines TRBV2 with TRBJ2-7; D uncertain. V dropped 1 base and J dropped 3 bases, with 13 bases sitting between them. The germline V gene encodes CDR1 SNHLY and CDR2 FYNNEI. The CDR3 has 15 amino acids.

The V call is TRBV7-9, the J call TRBJ1-1, with TRBD1 identical over 7 bases. Per the germline V gene, CDR1 is SEHNR and CDR2 is FQNEAQ (reference sequence). This CDR3 is 12 amino acids long. V lost 3 bases, J lost 8 bases, and 3 bases stayed unmatched. CDR3 sequence (DNA): TGTGCCAGCAGCTTGGCGACAGGGGAAGCTTTCTTT. Translating it yields CASSLATGEAFF. The full variable domain, in which reference TRBV7-9 and TRBJ1-1 provide the parts outside the CDR3, is DTGVSQNPRHKITKRGQNVTFRCDPISEHNRLYWYRQTLGQGPEFLTYFQNEAQLEKSRLLSDRFSAERPKGSFSTLEIQRTEQGDSAMYLCASSLATGEAFFGQGTRLTVV.